The source of this TCR beta chain is a study of blood T cells in healthy people across ages. Next came a second PCR, run for about 6 to 12 cycles, which used a sample-barcoded 5' primer along with a J-beta primer mix. TCRdb reanalysed the 5' RACE reads using MiXCR and keeps one entry per CDR3 protein. The sample lists some 1.7 million distinct CDR3 sequences, over 25% occurring once. Trimming cost V 6 bases and J 5 bases; bases outside gene matches: 5. The V gene's germline CDR1 is SGHTA and CDR2 FQGNSA. The CDR3 sequence is 13 residues long. This clonotype was seen only a few times. The antigen remains undetermined. Points from the study as a whole: Among T cells, TCR beta diversity per million cells dropped roughly linearly as age rose.

Sequences were obtained from blood. This chain links TRBV7-2 with TRBJ2-5; 8 bases align to TRBD1. The source of this sequence is a woman aged 25 to 45 in good health. The CDR3 region is CASRWTGRETQYF. The CDR3 region has the DNA TGTGCCAGCAGGTGGACAGGGAGGGAGACCCAGTACTTC. Together with reference TRBV7-2 and TRBJ2-5, the CDR3 gives the full variable domain: GAGVSQSPSNKVTEKGKDVELRCDPISGHTALYWYRQSLGQGLEFLIYFQGNSAPDKSGLPSDRFSAERTGGSVSTLTIQRTQQEDSAVYLCASRWTGRETQYFGPGTRLLVL.